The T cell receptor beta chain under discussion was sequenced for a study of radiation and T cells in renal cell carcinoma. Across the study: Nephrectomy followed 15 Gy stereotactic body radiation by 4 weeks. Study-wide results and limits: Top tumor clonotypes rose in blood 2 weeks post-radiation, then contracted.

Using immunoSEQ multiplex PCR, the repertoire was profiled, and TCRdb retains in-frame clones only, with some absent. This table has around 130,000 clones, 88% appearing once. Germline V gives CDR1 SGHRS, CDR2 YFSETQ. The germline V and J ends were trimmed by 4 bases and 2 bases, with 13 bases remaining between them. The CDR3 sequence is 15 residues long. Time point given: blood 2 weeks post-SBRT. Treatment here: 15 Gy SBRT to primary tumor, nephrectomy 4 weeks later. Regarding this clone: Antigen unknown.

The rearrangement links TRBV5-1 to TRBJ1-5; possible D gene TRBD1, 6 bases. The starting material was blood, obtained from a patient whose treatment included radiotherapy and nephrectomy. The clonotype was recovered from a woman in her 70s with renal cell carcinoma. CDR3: CASSIQGGGNQPQHF. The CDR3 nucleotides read TGCGCCAGCAGCATACAGGGAGGAGGCAATCAGCCCCAGCATTTT.